The present T cell receptor beta chain was sequenced within a study of blood T cell repertoires in COVID-19. Seattle participants joined during active infection and were tracked over time. The data were produced by immunoSEQ multiplex PCR, yet TCRdb's version contains in-frame clones alone and is incomplete. The sample consists of about 150,000 clones, approximately 85% of them appearing once. This CDR3 region has 13 residues. J gave up 5 bases and V 6 bases, and 6 bases lay outside the gene matches. The germline gives CDR1 MNHEY, CDR2 SVGAGI. Sequencing was done on a sample of peripheral blood. The source of this sequence is a man aged 55-75 years with COVID-19, enrolled during active disease. The chain combines TRBV6-5 with TRBJ1-1, with 7 bases lining up with TRBD1. CDR3 amino acids: CASRDDRVTEAFF. The CDR3 bases are TGTGCCAGCAGAGACGACAGGGTGACTGAAGCTTTCTTT.